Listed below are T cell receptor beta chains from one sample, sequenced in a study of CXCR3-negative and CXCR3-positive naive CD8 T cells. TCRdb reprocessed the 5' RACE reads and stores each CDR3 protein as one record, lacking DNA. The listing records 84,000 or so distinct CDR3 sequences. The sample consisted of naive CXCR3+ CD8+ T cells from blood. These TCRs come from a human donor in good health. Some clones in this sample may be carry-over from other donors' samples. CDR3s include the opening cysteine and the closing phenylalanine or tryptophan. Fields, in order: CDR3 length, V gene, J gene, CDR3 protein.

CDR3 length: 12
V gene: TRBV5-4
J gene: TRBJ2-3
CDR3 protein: CASSPSADTQYF

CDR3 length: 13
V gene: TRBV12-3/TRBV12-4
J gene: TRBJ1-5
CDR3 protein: CASSLGASQPQHF

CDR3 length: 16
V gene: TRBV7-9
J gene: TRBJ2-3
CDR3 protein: CSSSPVAGEYTDTQYF

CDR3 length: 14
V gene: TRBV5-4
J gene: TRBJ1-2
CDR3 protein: CASSLGDRAGGYTF

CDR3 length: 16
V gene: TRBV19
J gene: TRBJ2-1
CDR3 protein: CASSIIGGDLYNEQFF

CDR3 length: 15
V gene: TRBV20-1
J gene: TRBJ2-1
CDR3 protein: CSATAMGQGNNEQFF

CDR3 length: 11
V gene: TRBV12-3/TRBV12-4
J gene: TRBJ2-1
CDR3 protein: CASRIYNEQFF

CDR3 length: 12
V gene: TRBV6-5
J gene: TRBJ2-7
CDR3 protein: CASSCAPDEQYF

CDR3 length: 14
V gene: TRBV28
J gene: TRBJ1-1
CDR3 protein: CASSPRRGRAEAFF

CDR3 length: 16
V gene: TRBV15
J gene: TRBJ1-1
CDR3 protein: CATSRVGGPLNTEAFF

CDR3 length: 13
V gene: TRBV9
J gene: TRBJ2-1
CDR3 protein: CASSVTSSVEQFF

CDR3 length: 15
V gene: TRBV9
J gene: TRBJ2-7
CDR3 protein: CASSVGESQSDEQYF

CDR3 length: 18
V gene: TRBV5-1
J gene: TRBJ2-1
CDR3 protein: CASSLSASGRSSYNEQFF

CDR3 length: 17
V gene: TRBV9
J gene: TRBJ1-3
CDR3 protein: CASSVAQGISSGNTIYF

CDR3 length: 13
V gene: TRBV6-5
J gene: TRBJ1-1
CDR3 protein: CASSYGENTEAFF

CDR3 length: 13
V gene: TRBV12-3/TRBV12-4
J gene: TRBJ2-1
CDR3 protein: CASSLGGWNEQFF

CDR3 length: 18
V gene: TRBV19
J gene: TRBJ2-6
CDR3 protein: CASSILDRGEAGANVLTF

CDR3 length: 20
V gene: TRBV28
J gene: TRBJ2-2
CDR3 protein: CASSLLVFPAGDPNTGELFF

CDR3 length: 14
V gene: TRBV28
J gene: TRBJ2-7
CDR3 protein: CASSLGDRPGEQYF

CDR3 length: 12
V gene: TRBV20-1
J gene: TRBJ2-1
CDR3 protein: CSAPQGRAEQFF

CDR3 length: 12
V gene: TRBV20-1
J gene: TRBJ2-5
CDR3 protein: CSATRAQETQYF

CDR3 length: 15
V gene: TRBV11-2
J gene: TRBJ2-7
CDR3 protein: CASSLGVVPSYEQYF

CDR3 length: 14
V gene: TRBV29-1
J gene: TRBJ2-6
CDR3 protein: CSVKLSSGANVLTF

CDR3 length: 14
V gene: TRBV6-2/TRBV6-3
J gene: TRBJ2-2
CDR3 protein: CASSLGTHTGELFF

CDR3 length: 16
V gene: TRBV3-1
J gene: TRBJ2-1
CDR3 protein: CASSQVGAGDYNEQFF

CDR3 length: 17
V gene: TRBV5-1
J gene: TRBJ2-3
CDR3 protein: CASSPVGGGRDADTQYF

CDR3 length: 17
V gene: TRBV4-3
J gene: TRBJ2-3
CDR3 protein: CASSQDGDASGFDVQYF

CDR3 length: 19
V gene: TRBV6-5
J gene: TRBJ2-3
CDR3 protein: CASSYSKGNIVTRSDTQYF

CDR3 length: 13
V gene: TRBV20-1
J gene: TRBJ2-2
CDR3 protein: CSLAVANTGELFF

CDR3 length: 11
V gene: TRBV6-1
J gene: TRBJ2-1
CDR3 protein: CASTPRDEQFF

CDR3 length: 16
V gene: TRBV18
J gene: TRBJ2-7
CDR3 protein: CASSPPPGRSDYEQYF

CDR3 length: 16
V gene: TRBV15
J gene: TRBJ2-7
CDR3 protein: CATSSPGDRDPYEQYF

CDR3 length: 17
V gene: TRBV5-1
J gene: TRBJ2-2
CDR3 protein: CASSPGSRTPNTGELFF

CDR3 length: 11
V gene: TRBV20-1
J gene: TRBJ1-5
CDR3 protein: CSASPSQPQHF

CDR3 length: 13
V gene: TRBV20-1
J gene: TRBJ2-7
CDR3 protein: CSAMESGSYEQYF

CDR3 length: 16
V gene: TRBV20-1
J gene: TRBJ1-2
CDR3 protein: CSAREARDSLFYGYTF

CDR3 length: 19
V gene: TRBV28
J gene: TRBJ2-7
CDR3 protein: CASSSPETLVGVFPYEQYF

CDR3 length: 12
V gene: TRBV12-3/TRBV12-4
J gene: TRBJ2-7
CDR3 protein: CASSPTGYEQYF

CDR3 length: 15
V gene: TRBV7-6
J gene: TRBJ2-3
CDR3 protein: CASSRLGPNTDTQCF

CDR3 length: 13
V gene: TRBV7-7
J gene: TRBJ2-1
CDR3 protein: CASGQGERAEQFF

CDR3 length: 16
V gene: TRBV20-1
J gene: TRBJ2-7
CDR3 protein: CSARDLGGGDSYEQYF

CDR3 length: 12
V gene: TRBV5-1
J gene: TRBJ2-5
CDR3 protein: CASSLVEETQYF

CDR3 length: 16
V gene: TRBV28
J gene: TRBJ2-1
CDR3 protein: CASSLVLAGRDNEQFF

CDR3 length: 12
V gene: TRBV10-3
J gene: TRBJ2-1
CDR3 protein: CAISDSATEQFF

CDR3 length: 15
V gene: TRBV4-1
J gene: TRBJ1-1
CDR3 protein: CASSQAGTGNFEAFF